The rows below give T cell receptor beta chains drawn from one sample of a study. One entry per CDR3 protein, called by TCRdb with MiXCR from the 5' RACE reads. The table lists tens of thousands of distinct CDR3 sequences, approximately 30% of them singletons. Sequenced sample: tumor-infiltrating memory CD4+ T cells sorted from the breast tumor. These receptors came from a female donor with breast cancer. Each CDR3 is given with its conserved first and last residue. Fields, in order: CDR3 protein, CDR3 DNA, J gene, D gene, CDR3 length, V gene, clone size. D genes are given only for firm matches. Clone size is stated in some rows and not others, as once, few, many or a class when expanded.

CDR3aa: CAISGYKVGNEQFF
CDR3nt: TGTGCCATCAGTGGATACAAGGTTGGCAATGAGCAGTTCTTC
j_gene: TRBJ2-1
d_gene: NA
len: 14
v_gene: TRBV10-3
abundance: many

CDR3aa: CASSLYALGGARAGELFF
CDR3nt: TGTGCCAGCAGCTTATACGCCCTTGGAGGGGCGCGGGCCGGGGAGCTGTTTTTT
j_gene: TRBJ2-2
d_gene: NA
len: 18
v_gene: TRBV7-3
abundance: NA

CDR3aa: CASSFRPTPNTEAFF
CDR3nt: TGCGCCAGCAGCTTTAGACCCACCCCGAACACTGAAGCTTTCTTT
j_gene: TRBJ1-1
d_gene: NA
len: 15
v_gene: TRBV5-1
abundance: many

CDR3aa: CASSQGGLGTGNYEQYF
CDR3nt: TGCGCCAGCAGCCAAGGAGGATTAGGTACAGGCAACTACGAGCAGTACTTC
j_gene: TRBJ2-7
d_gene: NA
len: 17
v_gene: TRBV4-1
abundance: NA

CDR3aa: CASSLRSSSGNTIYF
CDR3nt: TGTGCCAGCAGTTTAAGGTCCAGCTCTGGAAACACCATATATTTT
j_gene: TRBJ1-3
d_gene: NA
len: 15
v_gene: TRBV27
abundance: NA

CDR3aa: CASTARSGTGGTYEQYF
CDR3nt: TGCGCCAGCACCGCAAGATCCGGGACAGGGGGTACCTACGAGCAGTACTTC
j_gene: TRBJ2-7
d_gene: TRBD1
len: 17
v_gene: TRBV5-1
abundance: NA

CDR3aa: CASSFRGEQYF
CDR3nt: TGTGCCAGCAGCTTCCGGGGCGAGCAGTACTTC
j_gene: TRBJ2-7
d_gene: NA
len: 11
v_gene: TRBV7-9
abundance: few

CDR3aa: CATSDPGQGAYEQYF
CDR3nt: TGTGCCACCAGTGATCCAGGACAGGGGGCTTACGAGCAGTACTTC
j_gene: TRBJ2-7
d_gene: TRBD1
len: 15
v_gene: TRBV24-1
abundance: many

CDR3aa: CASSQTPYVLTF
CDR3nt: TGTGCCAGCAGCCAGACACCGTACGTCCTGACTTTC
j_gene: TRBJ2-6
d_gene: NA
len: 12
v_gene: TRBV3-1
abundance: NA

CDR3aa: CSAREVGDEPQHF
CDR3nt: TGCAGTGCTAGAGAGGTTGGCGATGAGCCCCAGCATTTT
j_gene: TRBJ1-5
d_gene: NA
len: 13
v_gene: TRBV20-1
abundance: few

CDR3aa: CASSAEHSYNEQFF
CDR3nt: TGTGCCAGCAGTGCGGAACACTCCTACAATGAGCAGTTCTTC
j_gene: TRBJ2-1
d_gene: NA
len: 14
v_gene: TRBV6-1
abundance: NA

CDR3aa: CASSSGRNQPQHF
CDR3nt: TGTGCCAGCAGTTCCGGACGCAATCAGCCCCAGCATTTT
j_gene: TRBJ1-5
d_gene: NA
len: 13
v_gene: TRBV6-6
abundance: NA

CDR3aa: CSARTSGSLRTDTQYF
CDR3nt: TGCAGTGCGAGGACTAGCGGGAGCTTGCGCACAGATACGCAGTATTTT
j_gene: TRBJ2-3
d_gene: TRBD2
len: 16
v_gene: TRBV20-1
abundance: many

CDR3aa: CASSRSGGTAGELFF
CDR3nt: TGTGCCAGCAGCCGTAGCGGGGGAACCGCCGGGGAGCTGTTTTTT
j_gene: TRBJ2-2
d_gene: TRBD2
len: 15
v_gene: TRBV7-3
abundance: NA

CDR3aa: CASSPTRQNEQFF
CDR3nt: TGCGCCAGCAGCCCAACTAGACAAAATGAGCAGTTCTTC
j_gene: TRBJ2-1
d_gene: NA
len: 13
v_gene: TRBV5-1
abundance: NA

CDR3aa: CASSPGTRAYEQYF
CDR3nt: TGTGCCAGCAGCCCCGGGACTAGAGCCTACGAGCAGTACTTC
j_gene: TRBJ2-7
d_gene: TRBD2
len: 14
v_gene: TRBV12-3/TRBV12-4
abundance: NA

CDR3aa: CATAEGLAPNEQFF
CDR3nt: TGCGCCACCGCCGAGGGACTCGCACCCAATGAGCAGTTCTTC
j_gene: TRBJ2-1
d_gene: NA
len: 14
v_gene: TRBV5-1
abundance: NA

CDR3aa: CASSDRTDTQYF
CDR3nt: TGTGCCAGCAGTGACAGGACAGATACGCAGTATTTT
j_gene: TRBJ2-3
d_gene: NA
len: 12
v_gene: TRBV12-3/TRBV12-4
abundance: few

CDR3aa: CASSLSRDNTIYF
CDR3nt: TGTGCCAGCAGCTTGTCGAGGGATAACACCATATATTTT
j_gene: TRBJ1-3
d_gene: NA
len: 13
v_gene: TRBV5-4
abundance: few

CDR3aa: CASSVDIRAYEQYF
CDR3nt: TGTGCCAGCAGCGTAGATATTCGGGCCTACGAGCAGTACTTC
j_gene: TRBJ2-7
d_gene: NA
len: 14
v_gene: TRBV9
abundance: few

CDR3aa: CASSFGAEDTEAFF
CDR3nt: TGCGCCAGCAGCTTCGGGGCCGAGGACACTGAAGCTTTCTTT
j_gene: TRBJ1-1
d_gene: NA
len: 14
v_gene: TRBV5-1
abundance: NA

CDR3aa: CASSQEAGAITGELFF
CDR3nt: TGCGCCAGCAGCCAAGAGGCGGGAGCGATCACCGGGGAGCTGTTTTTT
j_gene: TRBJ2-2
d_gene: TRBD2
len: 16
v_gene: TRBV4-1
abundance: few

CDR3aa: CASSERQTTNEKLFF
CDR3nt: TGCGCCAGCAGCGAGAGACAGACAACTAATGAAAAACTGTTTTTT
j_gene: TRBJ1-4
d_gene: NA
len: 15
v_gene: TRBV4-1
abundance: NA

CDR3aa: CASSHRGGEQYF
CDR3nt: TGTGCCAGCAGTCATAGGGGTGGCGAGCAGTACTTC
j_gene: TRBJ2-7
d_gene: NA
len: 12
v_gene: TRBV12-3/TRBV12-4
abundance: NA

CDR3aa: CASSTSTGGLDGYTF
CDR3nt: TGTGCCAGCAGTACTAGCACAGGGGGCTTAGATGGCTACACCTTC
j_gene: TRBJ1-2
d_gene: TRBD1
len: 15
v_gene: TRBV28
abundance: many

CDR3aa: CASSYSSSVPYEQYF
CDR3nt: TGTGCCAGCAGTTACTCGTCTAGCGTCCCCTACGAGCAGTACTTC
j_gene: TRBJ2-7
d_gene: NA
len: 15
v_gene: TRBV6-5
abundance: NA

CDR3aa: CASSLASETSLEQYF
CDR3nt: TGTGCCAGCAGCTTAGCCTCAGAGACTAGCCTCGAGCAGTACTTC
j_gene: TRBJ2-7
d_gene: TRBD2
len: 15
v_gene: TRBV7-2
abundance: NA

CDR3aa: CASSLGGQVDQETQYF
CDR3nt: TGTGCCAGCAGTTTAGGCGGACAGGTGGATCAAGAGACCCAGTACTTC
j_gene: TRBJ2-5
d_gene: TRBD1
len: 16
v_gene: TRBV12-3/TRBV12-4
abundance: NA

CDR3aa: CASRREGGELFF
CDR3nt: TGTGCCAGCAGGCGGGAGGGCGGGGAGCTGTTTTTT
j_gene: TRBJ2-2
d_gene: TRBD2
len: 12
v_gene: TRBV7-6
abundance: NA

CDR3aa: CASSSGTSSSYEQYF
CDR3nt: TGTGCCAGCAGCTCCGGGACTAGCAGTTCCTACGAGCAGTACTTC
j_gene: TRBJ2-7
d_gene: TRBD2
len: 15
v_gene: TRBV7-6
abundance: NA

CDR3aa: CASSPTSGRFWNIQYF
CDR3nt: TGTGCCAGCAGTCCGACTAGCGGGAGGTTTTGGAACATTCAGTACTTC
j_gene: TRBJ2-4
d_gene: TRBD2
len: 16
v_gene: TRBV28
abundance: NA

CDR3aa: CASSPRTELGEQYF
CDR3nt: TGTGCCAGCAGCCCCCGGACCGAACTAGGCGAGCAGTACTTC
j_gene: TRBJ2-7
d_gene: NA
len: 14
v_gene: TRBV7-9
abundance: many

CDR3aa: CASSTGLAGEGGNIQYF
CDR3nt: TGTGCCAGCAGTACCGGACTAGCGGGGGAAGGAGGAAACATTCAGTACTTC
j_gene: TRBJ2-4
d_gene: TRBD2
len: 17
v_gene: TRBV28
abundance: NA